This T cell receptor beta chain was profiled in a study of blood T cell repertoires in COVID-19. CDR1 is MDHEN, CDR2 SYDVKM, per germline. Deletions cut 6 bases from V and 1 base from J, with 22 bases between. This CDR3 region has 17 residues. TCRdb keeps only in-frame clones here, not all; method: immunoSEQ multiplex PCR. The sample contains more than 200,000 clones, around nine tenths of which appear only once. The specimen was PBMCs or T cells enriched from blood (not recorded which). The rearrangement joins TRBV28 to TRBJ2-7, with D maybe TRBD2 (5 bases). This receptor was identified in a woman in her twenties or thirties who had been exposed to COVID-19. CDR3 nucleotides: TGTGCCAGCAGCGAGGTGGCGACGGGGTCGCTATCCTACGAGCAGTACTTC. Translated: CASSEVATGSLSYEQYF.